A single sample is the source of the 4 T cell receptor beta chains below, sequenced in a study of human T cells and chemical hapten exposure. TCRdb passed the RACE reads through MiXCR, listing each CDR3 protein once. Altogether a few hundred thousand distinct CDR3 sequences are present, about 5% being singletons, with the ten largest covering around 8.6%. The time point is: pre-sensitization, week 0. Noted treatment: therapeutic diphenylcyclopropenone sensitization with weekly scalp DPC. This sample comprised whole blood, obtained in connection with sensitization to the hapten diphenylcyclopropenone (DPC). These receptor sequences come from a woman under 30 with alopecia areata. Some clones in this sample may be carry-over from other donors' samples.

This clonotype was found a few times. The gene calls are TRBV6-5 and TRBJ2-7; D remains unclear. The germline V gene encodes CDR1 MNHEY and CDR2 SVGAGI. V was clipped by 0 bases and J by 1 base, with 13 bases between them. CDR3 length equals 16 residues. Written as DNA, the CDR3 is TGTGCCAGCAGTTACTCTCGAGGCAGTAATTCCTACGAGCAGTACTTC. Its protein product is CASSYSRGSNSYEQYF.

The chain links TRBV28 to TRBJ1-5; D possibly corresponds to TRBD1 (5 bases). Per the germline V gene, CDR1 is MDHEN and CDR2 is SYDVKM. V gave up 3 bases and J gave up 3 bases, with 12 bases separating them. The CDR3 has 15 amino acids. Here the CDR3 DNA reads TGTGCCAGCAGTTTGGGGGACGTACTCAATCAGCCCCAGCATTTT. Protein sequence: CASSLGDVLNQPQHF.

At least ten counts were recorded for this clonotype. The V and J genes are TRBV6-4 and TRBJ2-3, with D uncertain. Germline CDR1 and CDR2: MRHNA and SNTAGT. The CDR3 is made up of 14 amino acids. Trimming pared 4 bases from V and 4 bases from J, leaving 12 bases between. As DNA, the CDR3 is TGTGCCAGCAGTGGGACCGCCGGCGCAGATACGCAGTATTTT. Its translation is CASSGTAGADTQYF.

This clonotype appeared many times. V usage is TRBV6-2 or TRBV6-3 and J usage is TRBJ2-3; 9 bases align to TRBD2. V lost 2 bases and J lost 2; bases outside the gene matches: 5. There are 16 residues in the CDR3. Germline-derived CDR1 and CDR2 are MNHEY and SVGEGT. The CDR3 bases are TGTGCCAGCAGTTACGGCCTAGCGGGGTTCACAGATACGCAGTATTTT. Residues: CASSYGLAGFTDTQYF.